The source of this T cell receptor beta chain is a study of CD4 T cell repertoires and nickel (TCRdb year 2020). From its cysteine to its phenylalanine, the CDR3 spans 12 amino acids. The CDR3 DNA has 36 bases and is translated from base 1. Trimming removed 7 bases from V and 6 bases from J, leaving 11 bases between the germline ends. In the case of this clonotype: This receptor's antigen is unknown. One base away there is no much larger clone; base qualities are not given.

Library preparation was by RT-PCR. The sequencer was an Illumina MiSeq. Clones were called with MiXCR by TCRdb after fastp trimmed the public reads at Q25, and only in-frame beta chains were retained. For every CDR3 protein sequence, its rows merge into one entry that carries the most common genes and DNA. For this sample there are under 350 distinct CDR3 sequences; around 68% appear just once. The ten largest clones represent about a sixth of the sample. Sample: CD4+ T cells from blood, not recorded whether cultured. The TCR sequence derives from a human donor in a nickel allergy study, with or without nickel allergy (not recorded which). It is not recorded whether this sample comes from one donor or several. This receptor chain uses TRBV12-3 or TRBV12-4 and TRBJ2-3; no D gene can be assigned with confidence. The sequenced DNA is TGTGCCAGCACCCCTTGGCCCGATACGCAGTATTTT. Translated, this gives CASTPWPDTQYF.